The 16 T cell receptor beta chains below were found in one sample sequenced in a study of T cell responses to AZD1222 COVID-19 vaccine. Assay: immunoSEQ multiplex PCR; the TCRdb copy retains only in-frame clones and omits some. This sample has over 100,000 clones, with approximately 90% found just once. The sample consisted of peripheral blood, taken on day 0 of AZD1222 vaccination. The receptors come from an adult in good health.

The gene calls are TRBV13 and TRBJ1-3; D gene uncertain. CDR3 size: 13 residues. The germline V gene encodes CDR1 PRHDT and CDR2 FYEKMQ (reference sequence). Trimming cost V 5 bases and J 4 bases, with 9 bases left between them. The CDR3 DNA follows: TGTGCCAGCAGCCAGCGGTCCGGAAACACCATATATTTT. This translates into CASSQRSGNTIYF.

This rearrangement joins TRBV6-6 to TRBJ2-7; D is undetermined. Germline assignment: CDR1 MNHNY and CDR2 SVGAGI (reference sequence). This CDR3 has 10 amino acids. V shed 5 bases and J shed 8 bases, with 7 bases lying between them. The CDR3 nucleotides are TGTGCCAGCAGTCAACACAAGCAGTACTTC. The encoded protein is CASSQHKQYF.

The genes are TRBV9 and TRBJ1-4, with a possible D match to TRBD1 (5 bases). The CDR3 has 13 residues. Germline V gene lookup returns CDR1 SGDLS and CDR2 YYNGEE. V lost 5 bases and J 8 bases, leaving 13 bases between the germline ends. CDR3 residues: CASSRGRDEKLFF. CDR3 bases: TGTGCCAGCAGTAGGGGCCGGGACGAAAAACTGTTTTTT.

The J gene is TRBJ1-1, the V gene TRBV7-2; D remains ambiguous. Trimming cost V 8 bases and J 6 bases, with 19 bases left between them. The CDR3 runs to 14 residues. Germline CDR1 and CDR2: SGHTA and FQGNSA. CDR3 sequence reads: CASAVYTPMPEAFF. The CDR3 DNA follows: TGTGCCAGCGCCGTTTATACACCCATGCCTGAAGCTTTCTTT.

The chain has TRBV19 and TRBJ2-7; 8 bases line up with TRBD2. J gave up 6 bases and V 3 bases, and 7 bases lay outside the gene matches. The CDR3 loop spans 14 amino acids. CDR1 LNHDA and CDR2 SQIVND come from the germline V gene (reference sequence). This CDR3 is CASSMRGAVFEQYF. DNA of the CDR3: TGTGCCAGTAGTATGCGGGGGGCGGTCTTCGAGCAGTACTTC.

The rearrangement links TRBV4-3 to TRBJ2-3; a possible D gene is TRBD2 (6 bases). Deletions cut 1 base from V and 2 bases from J, with 13 bases between. The germline V gene encodes CDR1 LGHNA and CDR2 YSLEER. CDR3 size: 16 residues. The CDR3 nucleotides read TGCGCCAGCAGCCAAGGTGTAGGAGGGAACACAGATACGCAGTATTTT. Encoded protein: CASSQGVGGNTDTQYF.

This chain connects TRBV15 to TRBJ1-4, with unresolved D. Trimming cost V 5 bases and J 0 bases, with 10 bases left between them. The germline gives CDR1 LNHNV, CDR2 YYDKDF (reference sequence). The CDR3 sequence is 15 residues long. The CDR3 region has the DNA TGTGCCACCAGCGATTTCCCTGCAACTAATGAAAAACTGTTTTTT. This sequence encodes CATSDFPATNEKLFF.

The J gene is TRBJ1-2, the V gene TRBV20-1; TRBD1 is a possible D gene (6 bases). The CDR3 totals 11 residues. Germline V gene data show CDR1 as DFQATT and CDR2 as SNEGSKA (reference sequence). Trimming took 4 bases from V and 7 from J, leaving 10 bases between them. CDR3 sequence: CSAKQGGGYTF. As DNA, the CDR3 is TGCAGTGCTAAGCAAGGGGGTGGCTACACCTTC.

This rearrangement joins TRBV5-6 to TRBJ2-6; D gene uncertain. Trimming pared 2 bases from V and 2 bases from J, leaving 5 bases between. CDR3 length equals 14 residues. Germline CDR1 and CDR2: SGHDT and YYEEEE. The CDR3 protein is CASSFGAGANVLTF. Written as DNA, the CDR3 is TGTGCCAGCAGCTTCGGTGCTGGGGCCAACGTCCTGACTTTC.

The V and J genes are TRBV15 and TRBJ2-3; no clear D. The V end was cut by 5 bases, the J end by 3 bases, with 12 bases between. This CDR3 comprises 14 residues. Per the germline V gene, CDR1 is LNHNV and CDR2 is YYDKDF (reference sequence). In nucleotides, the CDR3 is TGTGCCACCAGCTCGGTAAGGGATACAGATACGCAGTATTTT. This translates into CATSSVRDTDTQYF.

This clone occurred a few times. The J gene is TRBJ2-1, the V gene TRBV10-1, with D perhaps TRBD2 (6 bases). V shed 0 bases and J shed 14 bases, with 14 bases lying between them. The CDR3 runs to 13 residues. Germline CDR1 is WNHNN and CDR2 is SYGVQD (reference sequence). CDR3 sequence reads: CASSESEASEEFF. CDR3 DNA: TGCGCCAGCAGTGAGTCAGAGGCTAGCGAGGAGTTCTTC.

V is TRBV19 and J is TRBJ1-1, with 7 positions matching TRBD1. CDR1 is LNHDA, CDR2 SQIVND, per germline (reference sequence). The CDR3 contains 14 residues. Trimming removed 7 bases from V and 5 bases from J; junction bases left unmatched: 10. CDR3 sequence: CASKHRGVWTEAFF. In nucleotides, the CDR3 is TGTGCCAGTAAACACAGGGGAGTCTGGACTGAAGCTTTCTTT.

The gene calls are TRBV2 and TRBJ1-2, with 8 bases that match TRBD1. The junction had 12 bases not matched to a gene; V was cut back by 5 bases and J by 4 bases. CDR1 is SNHLY and CDR2 is FYNNEI in the germline V gene. This CDR3 contains 16 residues. The DNA for the CDR3 is TGTGCCAGCAGTTATCTCCGGACAGGGAAAACCTATGGCTACACCTTC. It codes for CASSYLRTGKTYGYTF.

The V and J genes are TRBV18 and TRBJ1-1; TRBD1 matches at 7 bases. This CDR3 comprises 16 residues. Looked up from germline, CDR1 is KGHSH and CDR2 is LQKENI. After removal of 4 bases from V and 1 base from J, the junction contained 9 bases not matched to a gene. As DNA, the CDR3 is TGTGCCAGCTCACTTTACAGGGGAAGAGGGAACACTGAAGCTTTCTTT. As protein: CASSLYRGRGNTEAFF.

The table lists this clone with a few counts. The rearrangement uses TRBV7-9 and TRBJ2-1; 7 bases agree with TRBD2. This CDR3 is built from 13 residues. Looked up from germline, CDR1 is SEHNR and CDR2 is FQNEAQ (reference sequence). The junction had 5 bases not matched to a gene; V was cut back by 3 bases and J by 9 bases. The CDR3 nucleotides are TGTGCCAGCAGCTTGGGGGGGAGTAGTGAGCAGTTCTTC. Protein product: CASSLGGSSEQFF.

This rearrangement joins TRBV7-9 to TRBJ1-1; D perhaps matches TRBD1 (5 bases). The V and J ends lost 3 bases and 1 base respectively, with 9 bases between them. The CDR3 consists of 14 residues. Germline V gene lookup returns CDR1 SEHNR and CDR2 FQNEAQ (reference sequence). CDR3 protein: CASSLRQGNTEAFF. In DNA form, the CDR3 reads TGTGCCAGCAGCTTGAGGCAGGGGAACACTGAAGCTTTCTTT.